The 20 T cell receptor beta chains below all came from one sample that was sequenced in a study of beta chain features in type 1 diabetes. The sequenced template was cDNA made from the entire isolated RNA. Clones were sequenced by immunoSEQ multiplex PCR, and TCRdb holds only the in-frame ones, with some missing. Of 350,000 to 400,000 clones in the sample, about 14% were seen once. Source material: naive CD4+ T cells from blood. The receptors derive from a woman between 18 and 29 years old in good health.

Worth noting for this clone: Other DNA sequences in the sample encode the same CDR3. This chain joins TRBV18 and TRBJ2-5; perhaps TRBD1 as D (5 bases). The CDR3 has 13 residues. The V gene's germline CDR1 is KGHSH and CDR2 LQKENI. Between the trimmed V and J ends, which lost 3 bases and 4 bases, there was a span of 9 bases. CDR3 loop: CASSPGRRETQYF. CDR3 DNA sequence: TGTGCCAGCTCACCGGGGCGGAGAGAGACCCAGTACTTC.

The V call is TRBV10-1, the J call TRBJ2-7; 10 bases are a match to TRBD2. This CDR3 contains 16 residues. CDR1 and CDR2 (germline): WNHNN, SYGVQD (reference sequence). V dropped 1 base and J dropped 6; count of bases not matched to a gene: 9. CDR3 in amino acids: CASSEYASGSQSEQYF. The CDR3 DNA reads as TGCGCCAGCAGTGAGTATGCTAGCGGGAGTCAAAGCGAGCAGTACTTC.

This clone occurred a few times. The chain combines TRBV29-1 with TRBJ2-7, with TRBD2 as a possible D gene (7 bases). Trimming left V 4 bases short and J 4 bases short, with 17 bases between. Germline V gene data show CDR1 as SQVTM and CDR2 as ANQGSEA. This CDR3 is built from 14 residues. The CDR3 sequence: CSVVMARGGYEQYF. In DNA form, the CDR3 reads TGCAGCGTTGTCATGGCCAGGGGAGGGTACGAGCAGTACTTC.

The chain employs TRBV28 and TRBJ2-7, with 8 positions matching TRBD1. The CDR3 has 14 residues. From germline, CDR1 is MDHEN and CDR2 SYDVKM. Trimming cost V 5 bases and J 2 bases; bases outside gene matches: 5. The CDR3 here is CASSPGTGTYEQYF. As DNA, the CDR3 is TGTGCCAGCAGTCCCGGGACAGGAACCTACGAGCAGTACTTC.

CDR3 loop: CASSRDSNQPQHF. The CDR3 coding sequence is TGTGCCAGCAGTCGGGATAGCAATCAGCCCCAGCATTTT. The rearrangement uses TRBV28 and TRBJ1-5; D unclear. The CDR3 runs 13 residues. Trimming cost V 5 bases and J 0 bases, with 5 bases left between them. Per germline, CDR1 MDHEN and CDR2 SYDVKM.

This clone was observed a few times. The rearrangement uses TRBV7-2 and TRBJ1-1; TRBD1 agrees at 7 bases. CDR1 is SGHTA, CDR2 FQGNSA, per germline. This CDR3 has 15 residues. V shed 5 bases and J 5 bases; nucleotides not matched to a gene: 11. In DNA form, the CDR3 reads TGTGCCAGCAGCCCAACGAAGGGGGCCGCAACTGAAGCTTTCTTT. Translated: CASSPTKGAATEAFF.

V usage is TRBV29-1 and J usage is TRBJ2-1; 13 bases align to TRBD2. Germline V gene data show CDR1 as SQVTM and CDR2 as ANQGSEA. Trimming took 3 bases from V and 12 from J; bases not matched to a gene: 11. This CDR3 contains 15 residues. This chain's CDR3 is CSVEIRGLAGPGQFF. DNA for the CDR3: TGCAGCGTTGAGATCCGGGGACTAGCGGGACCCGGGCAGTTCTTC.

The chain carries TRBV5-6 and TRBJ1-2; 8 bases are a match to TRBD1. The V gene's germline CDR1 is SGHDT and CDR2 YYEEEE. With 5 bases clipped from V and 10 bases from J, the junction kept 7 bases outside the gene matches. This CDR3 region has 12 residues. The CDR3 reads CASRLDRGVYTF. CDR3 nucleotides: TGTGCCAGCAGGTTAGACAGGGGAGTCTACACCTTC.

A note on this clone: Distinct nucleotide sequences in the sample also encode this CDR3. This sequence joins TRBV7-9 and TRBJ2-1; D may be TRBD2 (6 bases). Germline values: CDR1 SEHNR, CDR2 FQNEAQ (reference sequence). V gave up 5 bases and J gave up 7 bases, with 9 bases separating them. The CDR3 consists of 12 residues. CDR3 bases: TGTGCCAGCAGCAGTAGCGGAAATGAGCAGTTCTTC. It codes for CASSSSGNEQFF.

The V call is TRBV19, the J call TRBJ2-7; 13 nucleotides agree with TRBD2. V lost 4 bases to trimming and J lost 2 bases; unmatched junction nucleotides: 5. The germline gives CDR1 LNHDA, CDR2 SQIVND (reference sequence). CDR3 length: 16 residues. The CDR3 DNA follows: TGTGCCAGTAGTACCTGGACTAGCGGGGGAGCCTACGAGCAGTACTTC. Its protein is CASSTWTSGGAYEQYF.

This sequence joins TRBV30 and TRBJ1-1; D unresolved. The germline gives CDR1 GTSNPN, CDR2 SVGIG (reference sequence). CDR3 size: 13 residues. Trimming left V 7 bases short and J 2 bases short, with 14 bases between. The CDR3 DNA is TGTGCCTCCCCTGGCCAAACCAACACTGAAGCTTTCTTT. It is translated as CASPGQTNTEAFF.

J is TRBJ2-7 and V is TRBV27; 9 positions match TRBD2. Germline V gives CDR1 MNHEY, CDR2 SMNVEV (reference sequence). The trim removed 2 bases at V and 3 bases at J, leaving 5 bases unmatched. The CDR3 contains 15 residues. The CDR3 reads CASSLRREGRYEQYF. Here the CDR3 DNA reads TGTGCCAGCAGTTTACGGCGGGAGGGCCGCTACGAGCAGTACTTC.

This clone was counted only a few times. This chain links TRBV6-5 with TRBJ2-4; D may be TRBD2 (6 bases). Germline assignment: CDR1 MNHEY and CDR2 SVGAGI. Trimming left V 6 bases short and J 5 bases short, with 14 bases between. The CDR3 spans 14 residues. In DNA, the CDR3 is TGTGCCAGCAGGACCTTCGGCGGGGAAAACATTCAGTACTTC. Residues: CASRTFGGENIQYF.

This chain connects TRBV10-3 to TRBJ2-6; D is unclear. Germline lookup yields CDR1 ENHRY and CDR2 SYGVKD. This CDR3 spans 15 amino acids. V dropped 2 bases and J dropped 2 bases, with 7 bases sitting between them. CDR3 in amino acids: CAISESGPGANVLTF. The CDR3 DNA reads TGTGCCATCAGTGAGAGTGGGCCTGGGGCCAACGTCCTGACTTTC.

The chain combines TRBV11-2 with TRBJ1-1, with D uncertain. The CDR3 covers 15 residues. Germline V gene sequence: CDR1 SGHAT, CDR2 FQNNGV. Trimming cost V 5 bases and J 0 bases, with 13 bases left between them. CDR3 sequence: CASSLRESMNTEAFF. Written as DNA, the CDR3 is TGTGCCAGCAGCCTACGGGAGAGCATGAACACTGAAGCTTTCTTT.

This clone occurred a few times. The V call is TRBV30, the J call TRBJ2-1; D call uncertain. The V end was cut by 2 bases, the J end by 4 bases, with 15 bases between. From germline, CDR1 is GTSNPN and CDR2 SVGIG (reference sequence). The CDR3 length is 15 residues. DNA of the CDR3: TGTGCCTGGAGTTCCCGTCAGAACCTTTACAATGAGCAGTTCTTC. It codes for CAWSSRQNLYNEQFF.

The chain combines TRBV7-2 with TRBJ1-5; D ambiguous. Per germline, CDR1 SGHTA and CDR2 FQGNSA. CDR3 length: 17 amino acids. The germline V and J ends were trimmed by 0 bases and 0 bases, with 12 bases remaining between them. The DNA for the CDR3 is TGTGCCAGCAGCTTAGCCGTGACTAGACCTAGCAATCAGCCCCAGCATTTT. Translated, it gives CASSLAVTRPSNQPQHF. Full variable domain (rest looked up from reference TRBV7-2 and TRBJ1-5): GAGVSQSPSNKVTEKGKDVELRCDPISGHTALYWYRQSLGQGLEFLIYFQGNSAPDKSGLPSDRFSAERTGGSVSTLTIQRTQQEDSAVYLCASSLAVTRPSNQPQHFGDGTRLSIL.

This clone came up a few times. The J gene is TRBJ1-1, the V gene TRBV30, with a tentative D call TRBD1 (6 bases). Trimming took 2 bases from V and 4 from J, leaving 14 bases between them. The CDR3 has 14 residues. Germline assignment: CDR1 GTSNPN and CDR2 SVGIG (reference sequence). CDR3 loop: CAWSPTGSGTEAFF. The DNA for the CDR3 is TGTGCCTGGAGTCCCACAGGGTCGGGCACTGAAGCTTTCTTT.

This clone was seen a few times. The rearrangement joins TRBV7-2 to TRBJ1-4; 8 positions agree with TRBD1. The CDR3 is made up of 16 amino acids. The trim removed 0 bases at V and 7 bases at J, leaving 7 bases unmatched. Germline V gene lookup returns CDR1 SGHTA and CDR2 FQGNSA. The DNA of the CDR3 is TGTGCCAGCAGCTTAGCGCCGGGACAGGCGGGTGAAAAACTGTTTTTT. The encoded protein is CASSLAPGQAGEKLFF.

This clone came up a few times. The chain has TRBV7-9 and TRBJ2-7; 9 positions agree with TRBD1. Germline lookup yields CDR1 SEHNR and CDR2 FQNEAQ (reference sequence). CDR3 length equals 15 residues. The V gene end was trimmed by 3 bases and the J gene end by 2 bases; junction bases not matched to a gene: 5. CDR3 amino acids: CASSLKRTGAYEQYF. As DNA, the CDR3 is TGTGCCAGCAGCTTGAAAAGGACAGGGGCCTACGAGCAGTACTTC. Filled out from reference TRBV7-9 and TRBJ2-7, the complete variable domain reads DTGVSQNPRHKITKRGQNVTFRCDPISEHNRLYWYRQTLGQGPEFLTYFQNEAQLEKSRLLSDRFSAERPKGSFSTLEIQRTEQGDSAMYLCASSLKRTGAYEQYFGPGTRLTVT.